A single sample is the source of the 26 T cell receptor beta chains below, sequenced in a study of cytomegalovirus exposure and HLA in healthy donors. The PCR employed 60 Vbeta primers together with 13 Jbeta primers. Profiled with immunoSEQ multiplex PCR; TCRdb holds only in-frame clones, not every one. This table has 90,000 or so clones, nearly 70% appearing once. Sequenced input: PBMCs. These receptors all come from a man aged 45-60 years in good health and CMV-seronegative.

This chain uses TRBV2 with TRBJ2-1; 11 bases line up with TRBD2. CDR1 and CDR2 from the germline V gene are SNHLY and FYNNEI. Trimming took 8 bases from V and 12 from J; bases not matched to a gene: 12. This CDR3 comprises 14 residues. CDR3 sequence (DNA): TGTGCCAGCTTAATTGGACTAGCGGGTCGGGGGCAGTTCTTC. Translated, it gives CASLIGLAGRGQFF.

About this clone itself: The junction differs from germline at one of its ends, possibly a read error. The chain links TRBV5-1 to TRBJ1-1; maybe TRBD1 (6 bases). Germline V gene lookup returns CDR1 SGHRS and CDR2 YFSETQ. The CDR3 runs 14 residues. The CDR3, as DNA: TGCGCCAGCAGCCTCTCAGGGGCCGTGGCTGAGGCTTTCTTT. Encoded protein: CASSLSGAVAEAFF.

The chain combines TRBV7-9 with TRBJ2-7; 9 positions match TRBD2. The CDR3 has 15 amino acids. With V trimmed by 1 base and J by 4 bases, 5 bases remained unmatched. CDR1 and CDR2 (germline): SEHNR, FQNEAQ (reference sequence). Here the CDR3 reads CASSLGGTSQYEQYV. The CDR3 DNA is TGTGCCAGCAGCTTAGGGGGGACTAGCCAGTACGAGCAGTACGTC.

This clone has more than one count but fewer than ten. The final CDR3 position lacks the conserved phenylalanine or tryptophan, pointing to a likely read error. No DNA is shown, since the ends of the CDR3 on it are uncertain; the CDR3 is the one TCRdb lists. The chain joins TRBV4-1 to TRBJ1-1. With termini counted, the CDR3 has 15 amino acids. From germline, CDR1 is MGHRA and CDR2 YSYEKL. The CDR3 loop is CASSWRVTGLTEALV.

V and J are TRBV6-5 and TRBJ1-2; possible D gene TRBD1, 5 bases. The V end was cut by 0 bases, the J end by 5 bases, with 10 bases between. This CDR3 has 14 amino acids. Germline CDR1 and CDR2: MNHEY and SVGAGI. The CDR3 bases are TGTGCCAGCAGTTACTCAGACGGGGGTTATGGCTACACCTTC. Its translation: CASSYSDGGYGYTF.

The J gene is TRBJ2-7, the V gene TRBV6-6; the match to TRBD1 covers 8 bases. Germline V gives CDR1 MNHNY, CDR2 SVGAGI (reference sequence). V trimming: 2 bases; J trimming: 3 bases; junction bases outside the gene matches: 9. The CDR3 has 16 residues. Here the CDR3 reads CASSYGRGQVNYEQYF. Written as DNA, the CDR3 is TGTGCCAGCAGTTACGGTAGGGGACAGGTGAACTACGAGCAGTACTTC.

This clone came up a few times. The rearrangement links TRBV5-6 to TRBJ2-5, with D possibly being TRBD2 (6 bases). The CDR3 is made up of 12 amino acids. The germline V gene encodes CDR1 SGHDT and CDR2 YYEEEE. V was trimmed by 2 bases and J by 9 bases, leaving 11 bases between them. CDR3 sequence: CASSFHGEAQYF. The CDR3 DNA sequence: TGTGCCAGCAGCTTTCATGGGGAGGCCCAGTACTTC.

The rearrangement links TRBV5-1 to TRBJ1-2; perhaps TRBD1 as D (5 bases). Between the trimmed V and J ends, which lost 0 bases and 5 bases, there was a span of 8 bases. Germline V gives CDR1 SGHRS, CDR2 YFSETQ. The CDR3 is 13 residues long. The CDR3 sequence is CASSLGAGYGYTF. The CDR3 DNA reads as TGCGCCAGCAGCTTGGGGGCAGGGTATGGCTACACCTTC.

This clone was counted between two and nine times. This rearrangement joins TRBV27 to TRBJ1-1; D might be TRBD1 (6 bases). The CDR3 contains 14 residues. CDR1 is MNHEY, CDR2 SMNVEV, per germline (reference sequence). Trimming pared 1 base from V and 3 bases from J, leaving 9 bases between. This CDR3 reads CASSLLGADTEAFF. CDR3 nucleotide sequence: TGTGCCAGCAGTTTATTGGGGGCAGACACTGAAGCTTTCTTT.

With regard to this clone: This sample also contains other DNA sequences that code for the same CDR3. The V call is TRBV27, the J call TRBJ1-2, with D possibly matching TRBD1 (6 bases). CDR3 length: 13 residues. From germline, CDR1 is MNHEY and CDR2 SMNVEV (reference sequence). Trimming left V 4 bases short and J 7 bases short, with 13 bases between. The CDR3: CASSWGGSGGYTF. In DNA, the CDR3 is TGTGCCAGCAGTTGGGGGGGCTCGGGTGGCTACACCTTC.

This chain connects TRBV6-1 to TRBJ2-7; maybe TRBD1 (6 bases). CDR1 is MNHNS and CDR2 is SASEGT in the germline V gene. The CDR3 runs to 16 residues. V lost 1 base, J lost 3 bases, and 16 bases lay in between. The CDR3 reads CASSEVGTKLLYEQYF. DNA for the CDR3: TGTGCCAGCAGTGAAGTCGGGACAAAGTTACTCTACGAGCAGTACTTC.

CDR3 DNA sequence: TGCGCCAGCAGCTTTTCGTGGCCCCAAAACACTGAAGCTTTCTTT. Residues: CASSFSWPQNTEAFF. V usage is TRBV5-1 and J usage is TRBJ1-1, with D hard to call. CDR1 and CDR2 (germline): SGHRS, YFSETQ. Trimming took off 2 bases at V and 2 bases at J, with 13 bases between the two ends. The CDR3 totals 15 residues.

This sequence joins TRBV7-2 and TRBJ2-1, with TRBD2 identical over 13 bases. Losses at the gene ends were 6 bases for V and 7 bases for J; bases not matched to a gene: 9. CDR3 length: 16 residues. Per germline, CDR1 SGHTA and CDR2 FQGNSA. This CDR3 is CASSTTLTSGRNEQFF. CDR3 in DNA: TGTGCCAGCAGTACCACCCTGACTAGCGGGAGGAATGAGCAGTTCTTC.

V usage is TRBV10-3 and J usage is TRBJ2-2, with 11 positions matching TRBD2. This CDR3 region has 17 residues. V was clipped by 8 bases and J by 3 bases; unmatched bases: 11. CDR1 is ENHRY, CDR2 SYGVKD, per germline. CDR3 sequence: CAIGRGLAGGYTGELFF. CDR3 nucleotide sequence: TGTGCCATCGGCCGGGGGCTAGCGGGGGGATACACCGGGGAGCTGTTTTTT.

The V call is TRBV7-9, the J call TRBJ2-2; the match to TRBD1 covers 7 bases. CDR3 length: 13 amino acids. V lost 6 bases and J lost 6; bases outside the gene matches: 4. The germline V gene encodes CDR1 SEHNR and CDR2 FQNEAQ (reference sequence). The DNA for the CDR3 is TGTGCCAGCAGTCCACAGGGGCCCGGGGAGCTGTTTTTT. This encodes CASSPQGPGELFF.

This chain joins TRBV7-2 and TRBJ1-5; TRBD1 might be the D (6 bases). The CDR3 consists of 16 residues. Per germline, CDR1 SGHTA and CDR2 FQGNSA. V dropped 1 base and J dropped 2 bases, with 12 bases sitting between them. CDR3 sequence reads: CASSLGTVWGNQPQHF. Written as DNA, the CDR3 is TGTGCCAGCAGCTTAGGGACAGTCTGGGGCAATCAGCCCCAGCATTTT.

The chain combines TRBV5-4 with TRBJ2-3; 10 bases are shared with TRBD1. V trimming: 3 bases; J trimming: 1 base; junction bases outside the gene matches: 8. CDR1 and CDR2 (germline): SGHNT, YYREEE (reference sequence). This CDR3 is 17 amino acids long. Written as DNA, the CDR3 is TGTGCCAGCAGCTCACCCGGGGGGACAGGGGGCACAGATACGCAGTATTTT. Protein sequence: CASSSPGGTGGTDTQYF.

The chain links TRBV5-1 to TRBJ1-1, with D perhaps TRBD1 (5 bases). V dropped 3 bases and J dropped 1 base, with 10 bases sitting between them. Germline V gene sequence: CDR1 SGHRS, CDR2 YFSETQ. This CDR3 has 14 residues. The CDR3 sequence: CASSSREENTEAFF. The CDR3, as DNA: TGCGCCAGCAGCTCCAGGGAAGAGAACACTGAAGCTTTCTTT.

In this sample, this clone turned up a few times. The gene calls are TRBV7-9 and TRBJ1-5, with a weak D call TRBD1 (5 bases). Germline V gene lookup returns CDR1 SEHNR and CDR2 FQNEAQ (reference sequence). This CDR3 is 13 amino acids long. V dropped 5 bases and J dropped 8 bases, with 13 bases sitting between them. DNA of the CDR3: TGTGCCAGCAGCCAGAAGGGGATCAAGCCCCAGCATTTT. This encodes CASSQKGIKPQHF.

The rearrangement joins TRBV2 to TRBJ2-3, with unresolved D. Trimming took 6 bases from V and 5 from J, leaving 12 bases between them. Germline CDR1 reads SNHLY; CDR2 reads FYNNEI. The CDR3 length is 13 residues. The CDR3: CASSVGDGDTQYF. CDR3 nucleotide sequence: TGTGCCAGCAGCGTGGGCGACGGAGATACGCAGTATTTT. The full variable domain, its missing parts supplied by reference TRBV2 and TRBJ2-3, is EPEVTQTPSHQVTQMGQEVILRCVPISNHLYFYWYRQILGQKVEFLVSFYNNEISEKSEIFDDQFSVERPDGSNFTLKIRSTKLEDSAMYFCASSVGDGDTQYFGPGTRLTVL.

This chain connects TRBV5-1 to TRBJ1-4, with D possibly TRBD1 on 5 matching bases. V gave up 5 bases and J gave up 5 bases, with 13 bases separating them. This CDR3 is 14 amino acids long. Germline V lookup: CDR1 SGHRS, CDR2 YFSETQ. CDR3 nucleotides: TGCGCCAGCAGGGCGGGACTCGTGAATGAAAAACTGTTTTTT. Protein sequence: CASRAGLVNEKLFF. The full variable domain, its missing parts supplied by reference TRBV5-1 and TRBJ1-4, is KAGVTQTPRYLIKTRGQQVTLSCSPISGHRSVSWYQQTPGQGLQFLFEYFSETQRNKGNFPGRFSGRQFSNSRSEMNVSTLELGDSALYLCASRAGLVNEKLFFGSGTQLSVL.

The chain has TRBV7-2 and TRBJ2-5, with D perhaps matching TRBD2 (5 bases). CDR3 length: 17 amino acids. CDR1 and CDR2 (germline): SGHTA, FQGNSA. V shed 5 bases and J shed 4 bases, with 23 bases lying between them. The CDR3 sequence: CASSPELATLSRETQYF. The DNA for the CDR3 is TGTGCCAGCAGCCCAGAGCTAGCTACTCTGTCGCGAGAGACCCAGTACTTC. Variable domain in full (rest from reference TRBV7-2 and TRBJ2-5): GAGVSQSPSNKVTEKGKDVELRCDPISGHTALYWYRQSLGQGLEFLIYFQGNSAPDKSGLPSDRFSAERTGGSVSTLTIQRTQQEDSAVYLCASSPELATLSRETQYFGPGTRLLVL.

This clone was seen only a few times. In DNA, the CDR3 is TGTGCCAGCAGCTTGGACAACAGGGGTATCGGCACAGATACGCAGTATTTT. Its translation is CASSLDNRGIGTDTQYF. The rearrangement uses TRBV5-8 and TRBJ2-3, with 7 bases lining up with TRBD1. CDR3 length equals 17 residues. After removal of 0 bases from V and 1 base from J, the junction contained 8 bases not matched to a gene. Per the germline V gene, CDR1 is SGHTS and CDR2 is YDEGEE. The variable domain in full, with the rest retrieved from reference TRBV5-8 and TRBJ2-3, is EAGVTQSPTHLIKTRGQQATLRCSPISGHTSVYWYQQALGLGLQFLLWYDEGEERNRGNFPPRFSGRQFPNYSSELNVNALELEDSALYLCASSLDNRGIGTDTQYFGPGTRLTVL.

The gene calls are TRBV20-1 and TRBJ2-5, with a possible D match to TRBD1 (6 bases). V was cut by 1 base and J by 7 bases, with 7 bases left in between. The CDR3 spans 11 residues. Germline loops: CDR1 DFQATT, CDR2 SNEGSKA (reference sequence). CDR3 residues: CSARVGGTQYF. The CDR3 bases are TGCAGTGCTAGAGTAGGGGGGACCCAGTACTTC.

This clone occurred a few times. The rearrangement links TRBV11-3 to TRBJ2-3, with 7 bases matching TRBD1. V shed 1 base and J 10 bases; nucleotides not matched to a gene: 2. This CDR3 spans 12 amino acids. In germline, CDR1 is SGHNT, CDR2 YENEEA. The CDR3 DNA follows: TGTGCCAGCAGCTTAGGGACAGGTCCGCAGTATTTT. Translating it yields CASSLGTGPQYF.

J is TRBJ1-5 and V is TRBV6-4; 8 bases match TRBD1. Trimming removed 1 base from V and 7 bases from J; junction bases left unmatched: 6. CDR3 length: 15 amino acids. The germline CDR1 and CDR2 sequences are MRHNA and SNTAGT. This CDR3 reads CASSDLDREWQPQHF. DNA of the CDR3: TGTGCCAGCAGTGACTTGGACAGGGAATGGCAGCCCCAGCATTTT.